This passage covers 20 T cell receptor beta chains from one sample sequenced in a study of persistence of HIV-infected CD4 T cells. The stimulus was an HIV-1 Gag 15-mer peptide pool, 0.85 to 1 ug/peptide/mL. CD4+ T cells upregulating both CD40 ligand and CD69 were sorted as responding cells. Their antigen targets remain unknown. This was the immunoSEQ version 4 assay in survey mode. Libraries were prepared by immunoSEQ multiplex PCR; TCRdb keeps only in-frame clonotypes and omits some of them. The data hold under 40,000 clones, with around 70% observed a single time. The sequencing here drew on CD4+ T cells sorted from PBMCs after approximately 19-hour stimulation, taken from a patient who received antiretroviral therapy. These receptors were collected from an adult man with HIV who was CMV-seropositive.

This sequence joins TRBV6-2 or TRBV6-3 and TRBJ2-2; 7 nucleotides align to TRBD1. V was clipped by 3 bases and J by 1 base; unmatched bases: 2. Germline CDR1 is MNHEY and CDR2 is SVGEGT. The CDR3 is made up of 15 amino acids. The CDR3 DNA sequence: TGTGCCAGCAGTTATGACAGGGTGAACACCGGGGAGCTGTTTTTT. Its translation is CASSYDRVNTGELFF.

This sequence joins TRBV19 and TRBJ2-6, with 11 nucleotides matching TRBD1. This CDR3 comprises 18 residues. V trimming: 6 bases; J trimming: 0 bases; junction bases outside the gene matches: 7. In germline, CDR1 is LNHDA, CDR2 SQIVND (reference sequence). The CDR3 sequence is CASRRDRGSYSGANVLTF. The CDR3 DNA sequence: TGTGCCAGTAGGAGGGACAGGGGGTCCTACTCTGGGGCCAACGTCCTGACTTTC.

This clone is judged medium-sized (0.01 to 0.1%). The rearrangement uses TRBV9 and TRBJ1-1; D possibly corresponds to TRBD1 (5 bases). CDR1 and CDR2 from the germline V gene are SGDLS and YYNGEE. This CDR3 comprises 18 residues. V lost 4 bases to trimming and J lost 3 bases, with 25 bases between them. CDR3 amino acids: CASSPAGGRGFGDTEAFF. For the CDR3, the DNA is TGTGCCAGCAGCCCCGCGGGAGGGCGGGGGTTTGGCGACACTGAAGCTTTCTTT.

V and J are TRBV28 and TRBJ2-3, with a possible D match to TRBD2 (7 bases). Trimming pared 7 bases from V and 2 bases from J, leaving 22 bases between. This CDR3 is 17 amino acids long. The germline V gene encodes CDR1 MDHEN and CDR2 SYDVKM. The DNA for the CDR3 is TGTGCCAGCATAGGCATCGTCGGCGGGGGCTACACAGATACGCAGTATTTT. Amino acid sequence: CASIGIVGGGYTDTQYF.

J is TRBJ2-1 and V is TRBV10-3, with D perhaps given as TRBD1 or TRBD2 (5 bases each). The CDR3 has 14 amino acids. The germline V and J ends were trimmed by 3 bases and 7 bases, with 13 bases remaining between them. Germline V lookup: CDR1 ENHRY, CDR2 SYGVKD. CDR3 amino acids: CAISDRGARNEQFF. The CDR3 DNA is TGTGCCATCAGTGATCGAGGGGCTCGGAATGAGCAGTTCTTC.

This clone was observed a handful of times. The V call is TRBV7-2, the J call TRBJ1-5; no clear D. The CDR3 is made up of 16 amino acids. Deletions cut 2 bases from V and 0 bases from J, with 11 bases between. Germline CDR1 is SGHTA and CDR2 is FQGNSA. The CDR3 here is CASSLNPGLSNQPQHF. DNA for the CDR3: TGTGCCAGCAGCTTAAATCCCGGACTTAGCAATCAGCCCCAGCATTTT.

This clone was seen more than once but under ten times. The V gene is TRBV30, the J gene TRBJ1-1; TRBD1 matches 8 bases. In germline, CDR1 is GTSNPN, CDR2 SVGIG (reference sequence). CDR3 length: 13 residues. V lost 1 base, J lost 5 bases, and 3 bases stayed unmatched. The CDR3 DNA sequence: TGTGCCTGGAGTGCCGGGGACAGGACTGAAGCTTTCTTT. It translates to CAWSAGDRTEAFF.

The chain joins TRBV3-1 (or the pseudogene TRBV3-2) to TRBJ2-3; D unresolved. The CDR3 has 12 amino acids. Trimming removed 4 bases at V and 8 bases at J, with 10 bases between. Per the germline V gene, CDR1 is LGHDT and CDR2 is YNNKEL (reference sequence). CDR3 nucleotides: TGTGCCAGCAGCCTAGAGAGTGGTACGCAGTATTTT. Translation: CASSLESGTQYF.

This clone has just a few counts. This chain links TRBV9 with TRBJ1-1, with unresolved D. V was trimmed by 0 bases and J by 2 bases, leaving 17 bases between them. From germline, CDR1 is SGDLS and CDR2 YYNGEE. This CDR3 has 17 amino acids. The CDR3: CASSVELVDPRNTEAFF. CDR3 coding DNA: TGTGCCAGCAGCGTAGAGCTCGTCGACCCAAGAAACACTGAAGCTTTCTTT.

This rearrangement joins TRBV4-1 to TRBJ1-1, with 7 nucleotides matching TRBD1. The germline CDR1 and CDR2 sequences are MGHRA and YSYEKL. The CDR3 contains 16 residues. Germline trimming cut 4 bases from V and 5 bases from J; bases unmatched to any gene: 13. CDR3: CASSLFTQGRGTEAFF. Here the CDR3 DNA reads TGCGCCAGCAGCCTCTTCACACAGGGGCGGGGTACTGAAGCTTTCTTT.

This chain uses TRBV5-1 with TRBJ2-7; 7 bases are a match to TRBD1. The V gene's germline CDR1 is SGHRS and CDR2 YFSETQ. J lost 4 bases, V lost 2 bases, and 6 bases had no gene match. The CDR3 loop spans 14 amino acids. This CDR3 is CASSLNLQGYEQYF. DNA for the CDR3: TGCGCCAGCAGCTTAAACCTACAGGGGTACGAGCAGTACTTC.

The chain combines TRBV19 with TRBJ1-4, with 10 bases that match TRBD1. CDR1 is LNHDA, CDR2 SQIVND, per germline (reference sequence). This CDR3 is built from 13 residues. V trimming: 6 bases; J trimming: 7 bases; junction bases outside the gene matches: 2. The CDR3 loop reads CASRRTGGEKLFF. In DNA, the CDR3 is TGTGCCAGTAGGCGGACAGGGGGTGAAAAACTGTTTTTT.

This chain links TRBV6-5 with TRBJ1-6; D is possibly TRBD1 (6 bases). CDR1 is MNHEY and CDR2 is SVGAGI in the germline V gene. V was clipped by 6 bases and J by 10 bases, with 16 bases between them. The CDR3 spans 14 residues. CDR3 nucleotides: TGTGCCAGCAGCCCCAACAGGGAAGGCTCACCCCTCCACTTT. Protein product: CASSPNREGSPLHF.

This clone has just one count. J is TRBJ1-4 and V is TRBV6-1, with D possibly matching TRBD1 (6 bases). The CDR3 has 14 amino acids. The V gene lost 3 bases and the J gene lost 7 bases, with 12 bases spanning the gap. From germline, CDR1 is MNHNS and CDR2 SASEGT. CDR3 in amino acids: CASSDGYRAEKLFF. The CDR3 DNA is TGTGCCAGCAGTGACGGTTACAGGGCTGAAAAACTGTTTTTT.

This rearrangement joins TRBV9 to TRBJ1-2; D is undetermined. The CDR3 loop spans 16 amino acids. Per the germline V gene, CDR1 is SGDLS and CDR2 is YYNGEE. Trimming shortened V by 3 bases and J by 4 bases, and 19 bases separated the two germline ends. The DNA for the CDR3 is TGTGCCAGCAGCGCCATCCCCGACCGACCCCTCTATGGCTACACCTTC. Translation gives CASSAIPDRPLYGYTF.

CDR3 coding DNA: TGTGCCAGCAGCCAGGGGCGGGGGAAGGTCGGGGAGCTGTTTTTT. This codes for CASSQGRGKVGELFF. The chain carries TRBV3-1 (or the pseudogene TRBV3-2) and TRBJ2-2; 7 nucleotides line up with TRBD2. Germline CDR1 LGHDT, CDR2 YNNKEL (reference sequence). V dropped 3 bases and J dropped 7; count of bases not matched to a gene: 8. This CDR3 contains 15 residues.

The V call is TRBV5-4, the J call TRBJ1-2; D is perhaps TRBD1 (5 bases). The CDR3 contains 12 residues. Trimming took 2 bases from V and 8 from J, leaving 10 bases between them. The germline V gene encodes CDR1 SGHNT and CDR2 YYREEE (reference sequence). In nucleotides, the CDR3 is TGTGCCAGCAGCTTAGAAGACAGCGGCTACACCTTC. It translates to CASSLEDSGYTF.

The V and J genes are TRBV20-1 and TRBJ1-5; TRBD1 aligns across 11 bases. CDR1 and CDR2 from the germline V gene are DFQATT and SNEGSKA (reference sequence). The CDR3 runs to 14 residues. Losses at the gene ends were 3 bases for V and 6 bases for J; bases not matched to a gene: 4. This CDR3 reads CSASGQGAGQPQHF. For the CDR3, the DNA is TGCAGTGCTAGTGGACAGGGGGCAGGTCAGCCCCAGCATTTT.

The rearrangement joins TRBV18 to TRBJ2-1, with TRBD2 matching 11 bases. With V trimmed by 3 bases and J by 6 bases, 7 bases remained unmatched. This CDR3 comprises 16 residues. The germline V gene has CDR1 KGHSH and CDR2 LQKENI. The chain's CDR3 is CASSPNSGGAGNEQFF. The CDR3, as DNA: TGTGCCAGCTCACCCAATAGCGGGGGGGCCGGCAATGAGCAGTTCTTC.

The chain has TRBV6-1 and TRBJ1-5; D remains unclear. Trimming cost V 2 bases and J 5 bases, with 10 bases left between them. The germline CDR1 and CDR2 sequences are MNHNS and SASEGT. The CDR3 spans 14 residues. The CDR3 sequence: CASSEWRGDQPQHF. The CDR3 nucleotides read TGTGCCAGCAGTGAATGGCGGGGAGATCAGCCCCAGCATTTT.